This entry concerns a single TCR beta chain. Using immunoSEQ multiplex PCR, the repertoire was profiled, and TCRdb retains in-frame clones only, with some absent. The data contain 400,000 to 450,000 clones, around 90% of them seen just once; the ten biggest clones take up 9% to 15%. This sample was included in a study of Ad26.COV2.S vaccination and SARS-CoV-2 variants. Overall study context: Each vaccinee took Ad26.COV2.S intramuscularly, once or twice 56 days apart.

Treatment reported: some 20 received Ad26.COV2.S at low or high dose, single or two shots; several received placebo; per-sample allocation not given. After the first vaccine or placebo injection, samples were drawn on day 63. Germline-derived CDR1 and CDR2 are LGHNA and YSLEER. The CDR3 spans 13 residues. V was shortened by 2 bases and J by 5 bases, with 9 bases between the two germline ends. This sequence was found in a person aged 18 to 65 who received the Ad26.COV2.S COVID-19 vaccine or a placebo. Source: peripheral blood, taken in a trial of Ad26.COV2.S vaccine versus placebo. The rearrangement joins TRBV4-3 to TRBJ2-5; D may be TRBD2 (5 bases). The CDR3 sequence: CASSQFRGETQYF. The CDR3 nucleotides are TGCGCCAGCAGCCAATTTAGAGGGGAGACCCAGTACTTC.